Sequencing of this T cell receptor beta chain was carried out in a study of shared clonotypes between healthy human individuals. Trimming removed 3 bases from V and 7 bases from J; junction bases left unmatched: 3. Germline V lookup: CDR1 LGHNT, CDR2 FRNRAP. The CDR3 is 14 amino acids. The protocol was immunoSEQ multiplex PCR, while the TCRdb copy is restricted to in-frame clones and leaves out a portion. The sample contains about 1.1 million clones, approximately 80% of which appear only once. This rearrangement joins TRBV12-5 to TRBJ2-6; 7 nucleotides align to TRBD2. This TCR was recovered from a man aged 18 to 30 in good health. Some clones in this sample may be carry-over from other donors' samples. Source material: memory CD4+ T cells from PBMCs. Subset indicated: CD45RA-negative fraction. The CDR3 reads CASGLAGNANVLTF. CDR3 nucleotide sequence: TGTGCTAGTGGTTTAGCGGGGAATGCCAACGTCCTGACTTTC.